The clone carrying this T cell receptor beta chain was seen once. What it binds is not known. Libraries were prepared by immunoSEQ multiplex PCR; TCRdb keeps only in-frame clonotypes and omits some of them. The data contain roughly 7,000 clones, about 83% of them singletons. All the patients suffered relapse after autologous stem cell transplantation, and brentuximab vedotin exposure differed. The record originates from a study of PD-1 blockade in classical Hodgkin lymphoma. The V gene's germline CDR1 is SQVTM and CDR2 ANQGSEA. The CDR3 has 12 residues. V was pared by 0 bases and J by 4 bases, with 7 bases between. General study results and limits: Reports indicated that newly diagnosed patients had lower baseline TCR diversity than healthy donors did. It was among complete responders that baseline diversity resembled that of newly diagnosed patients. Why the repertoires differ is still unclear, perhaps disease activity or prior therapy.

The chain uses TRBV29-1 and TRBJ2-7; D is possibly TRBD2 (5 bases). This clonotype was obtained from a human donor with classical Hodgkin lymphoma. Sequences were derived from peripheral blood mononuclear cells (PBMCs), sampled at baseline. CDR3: CSVEDPGYEQYF. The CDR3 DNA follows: TGCAGCGTTGAAGATCCGGGGTACGAGCAGTACTTC.